These 19 T cell receptor beta chains came from one sample sequenced in a study of cytomegalovirus exposure and HLA in healthy donors. Amplification used 60 Vbeta primers and 13 Jbeta primers. Libraries were prepared by immunoSEQ multiplex PCR; TCRdb keeps only in-frame clonotypes and omits some of them. The sample records 150,000 to 200,000 clones, around three quarters being singletons. Material for sequencing was PBMCs. The receptor source for this set is a man aged 40-49 years in good health and CMV-seronegative.

There are a few counts of this clone. This chain joins TRBV7-9 and TRBJ2-7; 7 nucleotides agree with TRBD2. Trimming cost V 5 bases and J 4 bases; bases outside gene matches: 11. The CDR3 extends over 15 amino acids. CDR1 is SEHNR, CDR2 FQNEAQ, per germline (reference sequence). The CDR3 region has the DNA TGTGCCAGCAGCCCAGGTCCCAGGGAGGGGTACGAGCAGTACTTC. Protein: CASSPGPREGYEQYF.

The rearrangement joins TRBV5-8 to TRBJ2-1; D might be TRBD1 (5 bases). Germline CDR1 and CDR2: SGHTS and YDEGEE. V lost 4 bases and J lost 8, with 10 bases in between. CDR3 length equals 12 residues. The CDR3 sequence: CASSPGLYEQFF. CDR3 coding DNA: TGTGCCAGCAGCCCAGGGTTGTATGAGCAGTTCTTC. The whole variable domain, remainder taken from reference TRBV5-8 and TRBJ2-1, is EAGVTQSPTHLIKTRGQQATLRCSPISGHTSVYWYQQALGLGLQFLLWYDEGEERNRGNFPPRFSGRQFPNYSSELNVNALELEDSALYLCASSPGLYEQFFGPGTRLTVL.

Concerning this clone itself: Other DNA sequences in the same sample also yield this CDR3. V gene TRBV5-1 combines with J gene TRBJ1-3; D perhaps matches TRBD1 (6 bases). The CDR3 is made up of 15 amino acids. V lost 4 bases and J lost 0, with 11 bases in between. Germline-derived CDR1 and CDR2 are SGHRS and YFSETQ. The CDR3 spells CASSPGAASGNTIYF. The CDR3 DNA sequence: TGCGCCAGCAGCCCAGGGGCTGCCTCTGGAAACACCATATATTTT.

This clone was counted between two and nine times. The J gene is TRBJ2-1, the V gene TRBV7-2; 13 bases match TRBD2. V was clipped by 5 bases and J by 4 bases; unmatched bases: 5. The germline CDR1 and CDR2 sequences are SGHTA and FQGNSA. The CDR3 has 16 amino acids. The CDR3 DNA reads as TGTGCCAGCAGCGCGTCACTAGCGGGGGGGTACAATGAGCAGTTCTTC. Its translation: CASSASLAGGYNEQFF.

This sequence joins TRBV9 and TRBJ2-3; no definite D call. CDR3 length equals 12 residues. V was clipped by 3 bases and J by 4 bases, with 6 bases between them. The germline V gene has CDR1 SGDLS and CDR2 YYNGEE. The CDR3 sequence: CASSAYSDTQYF. DNA of the CDR3: TGTGCCAGCAGCGCCTATTCAGATACGCAGTATTTT.

The chain carries TRBV4-1 and TRBJ2-1; 9 nucleotides agree with TRBD2. V was pared by 0 bases and J by 5 bases, with 11 bases of the junction left unmatched. Germline V gives CDR1 MGHRA, CDR2 YSYEKL. The CDR3 extends over 18 amino acids. The CDR3 is CASSQESLGLAVHNEQFF. The CDR3 bases are TGCGCCAGCAGCCAAGAGAGCCTGGGACTAGCTGTCCACAATGAGCAGTTCTTC.

The chain links TRBV4-1 to TRBJ1-1; unclear D gene. Trimming took 1 base from V and 1 from J, leaving 13 bases between them. Germline V gene data show CDR1 as MGHRA and CDR2 as YSYEKL. The CDR3 sequence is 16 residues long. Written as DNA, the CDR3 is TGCGCCAGCAGCCAAGGATCGGGTCGGAAGAACACTGAAGCTTTCTTT. As protein: CASSQGSGRKNTEAFF.

Only a few counts were recorded for this clone. CDR3: CASSDSGSYSTDTQYF. In DNA form, the CDR3 reads TGTGCCAGCAGTGACTCTGGTAGCTATTCGACAGATACGCAGTATTTT. The J gene is TRBJ2-3, the V gene TRBV6-4, with D hard to call. The CDR3 runs 16 residues. Trimming took off 0 bases at V and 3 bases at J, with 13 bases between the two ends. The germline gives CDR1 MRHNA, CDR2 SNTAGT.

This clone has only a few counts. The rearrangement joins TRBV6-1 to TRBJ1-2; D not resolved. The CDR3 runs 12 residues. Germline V gene data show CDR1 as MNHNS and CDR2 as SASEGT. V was trimmed by 2 bases and J by 4 bases, leaving 5 bases between them. CDR3 nucleotides: TGTGCCAGCAGTGAACGGGGCTATGGCTACACCTTC. This codes for CASSERGYGYTF.

The chain couples TRBV7-9 to TRBJ1-3; 9 bases line up with TRBD1. Germline lookup yields CDR1 SEHNR and CDR2 FQNEAQ (reference sequence). V was pared by 5 bases and J by 8 bases, with 10 bases of the junction left unmatched. CDR3 length equals 15 residues. CDR3 amino acids: CASSANRGQVDTIYF. CDR3 DNA sequence: TGTGCCAGCAGCGCTAACAGGGGGCAGGTAGACACCATATATTTT.

V is TRBV4-3 and J is TRBJ1-5; no clear D gene. Per the germline V gene, CDR1 is LGHNA and CDR2 is YSLEER. This CDR3 region has 16 residues. V was cut by 1 base and J by 0 bases, with 10 bases left in between. In DNA, the CDR3 is TGCGCCAGCAGCCAAGTGAGAGATAATAGCAATCAGCCCCAGCATTTT. Amino acid sequence: CASSQVRDNSNQPQHF.

This chain connects TRBV5-1 to TRBJ1-4, with 9 bases matching TRBD1. Germline-derived CDR1 and CDR2 are SGHRS and YFSETQ. The CDR3 spans 14 residues. Trimming removed 4 bases from V and 8 bases from J; junction bases left unmatched: 6. The CDR3 DNA reads as TGCGCCAGCAGCCTGGACAGGGGTGGCGAAAAACTGTTTTTT. This gives the protein CASSLDRGGEKLFF.

This sequence joins TRBV5-1 and TRBJ1-1; 8 bases match TRBD1. CDR1 is SGHRS, CDR2 YFSETQ, per germline. The CDR3 totals 15 residues. V dropped 4 bases and J dropped 6; count of bases not matched to a gene: 11. The CDR3 spells CASSHFGTGKAEAFF. CDR3 nucleotides: TGCGCCAGCAGCCACTTCGGGACAGGAAAAGCTGAAGCTTTCTTT.

This clone was seen more than once but under ten times. This chain uses TRBV7-3 with TRBJ2-1; a possible D gene is TRBD1 (6 bases). The CDR3 runs 16 residues. CDR1 is SGHTA and CDR2 is FQGTGA in the germline V gene. Trimming stripped 5 bases from V and 4 bases from J, with 18 bases between. The CDR3 loop reads CASSPRGQTPYNEQFF. For the CDR3, the DNA is TGTGCCAGCAGCCCGAGAGGACAGACGCCGTACAATGAGCAGTTCTTC.

This clone has just one count. This rearrangement joins TRBV5-6 to TRBJ2-3; TRBD1 might be the D (6 bases). Trimming pared 3 bases from V and 6 bases from J, leaving 17 bases between. This CDR3 region has 15 residues. Germline V gene data show CDR1 as SGHDT and CDR2 as YYEEEE. CDR3 DNA: TGTGCCAGCAGCTCGATACCAACAGGGTCGGATACGCAGTATTTT. Translated, it gives CASSSIPTGSDTQYF.

V is TRBV10-3 and J is TRBJ1-2, with TRBD1 as a possible D gene (6 bases). Trimming removed 8 bases at V and 8 bases at J, with 18 bases between. Germline lookup yields CDR1 ENHRY and CDR2 SYGVKD. This CDR3 contains 13 residues. CDR3 loop: CAIRPGTPAGYTF. As DNA, the CDR3 is TGTGCCATCCGGCCCGGGACACCGGCGGGCTACACCTTC.

This clone occurred a few times. The chain recombines TRBV7-8 with TRBJ2-7; TRBD1 agrees at 10 bases. The trim removed 4 bases at V and 4 bases at J, leaving 7 bases unmatched. Germline V gene data show CDR1 as SGHVS and CDR2 as FQNEAQ. This CDR3 has 15 residues. Written as DNA, the CDR3 is TGTGCCAGCAGCTCCCGACAGGGGGCGCGATACGAGCAGTACTTC. This sequence encodes CASSSRQGARYEQYF.

The chain couples TRBV5-1 to TRBJ1-2; D gene ambiguous. CDR3 length: 15 amino acids. Germline CDR1 SGHRS, CDR2 YFSETQ. The V end lost 0 bases, the J end lost 5 bases, and 14 bases lay between the germline ends. CDR3: CASSLETDNYYGYTF. CDR3 bases: TGCGCCAGCAGCTTGGAGACTGATAACTATTATGGCTACACCTTC.

This rearrangement joins TRBV7-4 to TRBJ1-5; TRBD1 is a possible D gene (6 bases). Germline V gene data show CDR1 as SGHVT and CDR2 as SQSDAQ. V gave up 4 bases and J gave up 5 bases, with 15 bases separating them. There are 15 residues in the CDR3. The CDR3 sequence: CASSCGQSPDQPQHF. In DNA form, the CDR3 reads TGTGCCAGCAGCTGTGGACAGTCTCCGGATCAGCCCCAGCATTTT.